What follows are 32 T cell receptor beta chains derived from one specimen sequenced in a study of T cell responses to AZD1222 COVID-19 vaccine. TCRdb's copy holds only in-frame clones and misses some; the assay was immunoSEQ multiplex PCR. The sample consists of 100,000 to 150,000 clones, 75% to 95% of them appearing once. Sequencing was performed on peripheral blood, taken 28 days after the second AZD1222 dose. All receptors derive from an adult who received the AZD1222 COVID-19 vaccine.

The table lists this clone with a few counts. The chain couples TRBV7-9 to TRBJ1-3, with D tentatively TRBD1 (5 bases). V was clipped by 1 base and J by 2 bases, with 15 bases between them. Germline V gives CDR1 SEHNR, CDR2 FQNEAQ (reference sequence). This CDR3 is built from 17 residues. This CDR3 reads CASSLDWGTRTGNTIYF. The CDR3 DNA is TGTGCCAGCAGCTTAGATTGGGGGACGAGGACTGGAAACACCATATATTTT.

The chain has TRBV3-1 (or the pseudogene TRBV3-2) and TRBJ1-4; no clear D. The ends were cut back, 3 bases at V and 7 bases at J, with 12 bases in the middle. The CDR3 runs to 14 residues. Per the germline V gene, CDR1 is LGHDT and CDR2 is YNNKEL (reference sequence). In nucleotides, the CDR3 is TGTGCCAGCAGCCATTTCGGGGAGGGTGAAAAACTGTTTTTT. Its protein is CASSHFGEGEKLFF.

The CDR3 region has the DNA TGTGCCAGCAGCCTCAAGAGCTTCACTGAAGCTTTCTTT. Translating gives CASSLKSFTEAFF. V gene TRBV12-3 or TRBV12-4 combines with J gene TRBJ1-1; D not resolved. V was cut by 6 bases and J by 4 bases, with 12 bases left in between. The CDR3 totals 13 residues.

The rearrangement links TRBV7-8 to TRBJ1-2, with TRBD1 matching over 9 bases. This CDR3 spans 17 amino acids. J gave up 0 bases and V 1 base, and 6 bases lay outside the gene matches. Looked up from germline, CDR1 is SGHVS and CDR2 is FQNEAQ. The CDR3 loop is CASSLVWDRVANYGYTF. The CDR3 coding sequence is TGTGCCAGCAGCTTAGTTTGGGACAGGGTAGCTAACTATGGCTACACCTTC.

This clone occurred many times. This sequence joins TRBV7-9 and TRBJ1-2; D is uncertain. CDR3 length: 12 amino acids. The germline V and J ends were trimmed by 4 bases and 7 bases, with 10 bases remaining between them. Germline loops: CDR1 SEHNR, CDR2 FQNEAQ (reference sequence). CDR3 nucleotide sequence: TGTGCCAGCAGCTCCTGGATGGGTGGCTACACCTTC. It yields the protein CASSSWMGGYTF.

This chain connects TRBV7-3 to TRBJ2-5, with 9 bases that match TRBD2. This CDR3 has 14 amino acids. With V trimmed by 4 bases and J by 2 bases, 2 bases remained unmatched. The germline gives CDR1 SGHTA, CDR2 FQGTGA. The DNA for the CDR3 is TGTGCCAGCAGCTCTAGCGGGGCACAAGAGACCCAGTACTTC. It encodes CASSSSGAQETQYF.

The CDR3 coding sequence is TGTGCCAGCAGCCCCCGGACAGGGATAGACCAGCCCCAGCATTTT. Its protein is CASSPRTGIDQPQHF. This chain uses TRBV9 with TRBJ1-5; 8 bases fit TRBD1. The CDR3 consists of 15 residues. Germline V lookup: CDR1 SGDLS, CDR2 YYNGEE. Unmatched junction bases numbered 10, after V lost 4 bases and J lost 7 bases.

The gene calls are TRBV7-2 and TRBJ1-3, with D possibly TRBD1 on 5 matching bases. The CDR3 spans 16 residues. The V gene lost 5 bases and the J gene lost 4 bases, with 18 bases spanning the gap. CDR1 SGHTA and CDR2 FQGNSA come from the germline V gene. CDR3 amino acids: CASSLTAREGGNTIYF. In DNA form, the CDR3 reads TGTGCCAGCAGCCTCACCGCCAGGGAAGGAGGAAACACCATATATTTT. Full variable domain (missing parts from reference TRBV7-2 and TRBJ1-3): GAGVSQSPSNKVTEKGKDVELRCDPISGHTALYWYRQSLGQGLEFLIYFQGNSAPDKSGLPSDRFSAERTGGSVSTLTIQRTQQEDSAVYLCASSLTAREGGNTIYFGEGSWLTVV.

V and J are TRBV12-5 and TRBJ1-5; D is uncertain. The V gene lost 2 bases and the J gene lost 8 bases, with 10 bases spanning the gap. The CDR3 totals 13 residues. Germline V CDR1 and CDR2: LGHNT, FRNRAP. The CDR3 sequence is CASGLLLTEPQHF. In nucleotides, the CDR3 is TGTGCTAGTGGTTTGCTCCTTACGGAGCCCCAGCATTTT.

The gene calls are TRBV19 and TRBJ1-2; maybe TRBD1 (6 bases). This CDR3 has 14 amino acids. CDR1 and CDR2 from the germline V gene are LNHDA and SQIVND (reference sequence). V lost 10 bases and J 0 bases, leaving 15 bases between the germline ends. The chain's CDR3 is CATRGGGTNYGYTF. The CDR3 DNA sequence: TGTGCCACCAGAGGAGGGGGAACTAACTATGGCTACACCTTC.

The rearrangement joins TRBV2 to TRBJ2-5; perhaps TRBD1 as D (7 bases). V dropped 8 bases and J dropped 5 bases, with 21 bases sitting between them. CDR3 size: 15 residues. Per germline, CDR1 SNHLY and CDR2 FYNNEI. Here the CDR3 DNA reads TGTGCCAGCGGTTTCGACAGGGTAGGAGGGGAGACCCAGTACTTC. Protein: CASGFDRVGGETQYF.

This chain uses TRBV5-1 with TRBJ2-7; 10 bases align to TRBD2. The CDR3 contains 15 residues. With V trimmed by 4 bases and J by 2 bases, 6 bases remained unmatched. Germline V gene lookup returns CDR1 SGHRS and CDR2 YFSETQ. Here the CDR3 reads CASSVTSGVTYEQYF. CDR3 DNA: TGCGCCAGCAGCGTCACTAGCGGGGTAACCTACGAGCAGTACTTC.

This clone came up once. J is TRBJ1-5 and V is TRBV15; a weak D match, TRBD1 (5 bases). The CDR3 has 12 amino acids. Germline V gene data show CDR1 as LNHNV and CDR2 as YYDKDF (reference sequence). Trimming took off 9 bases at V and 4 bases at J, with 10 bases between the two ends. The CDR3 sequence: CATGPANQPQHF. CDR3 nucleotide sequence: TGTGCCACGGGACCAGCTAATCAGCCCCAGCATTTT.

The chain combines TRBV19 with TRBJ1-3; D gene ambiguous. The CDR3 is made up of 14 amino acids. Trimming left V 2 bases short and J 1 base short, with 6 bases between. Germline assignment: CDR1 LNHDA and CDR2 SQIVND (reference sequence). The CDR3 sequence is CASSIWASGNTIYF. The CDR3 DNA is TGTGCCAGTAGTATATGGGCGTCTGGAAACACCATATATTTT.

V is TRBV3-1 (or the pseudogene TRBV3-2) and J is TRBJ1-4, with a possible D match to TRBD1 (6 bases). CDR1 is LGHDT and CDR2 is YNNKEL in the germline V gene (reference sequence). Trimming stripped 0 bases from V and 10 bases from J, with 12 bases between. The CDR3 is 14 amino acids. The CDR3 DNA is TGTGCCAGCAGCCAAGAAGGGCAGGGGAGAAAACTGTTTTTT. Translating gives CASSQEGQGRKLFF.

The chain joins TRBV5-1 to TRBJ2-1; D is possibly TRBD1 (6 bases). The CDR3 runs 15 residues. V lost 0 bases and J 6 bases, leaving 13 bases between the germline ends. Germline lookup yields CDR1 SGHRS and CDR2 YFSETQ. CDR3 DNA sequence: TGCGCCAGCAGCTTGGGGGCAGGGGCGGTCAATGAGCAGTTCTTC. As protein: CASSLGAGAVNEQFF.

V gene TRBV7-9 combines with J gene TRBJ1-5, with 7 bases aligning to TRBD1. The ends lost 3 bases at V and 2 bases at J; junction bases unmatched: 7. Germline V CDR1 and CDR2: SEHNR, FQNEAQ (reference sequence). This CDR3 is built from 16 residues. The CDR3 nucleotides read TGTGCCAGCAGCTTCGAACAGGGGTCCGGCAATCAGCCCCAGCATTTT. Translated: CASSFEQGSGNQPQHF.

V gene TRBV6-5 combines with J gene TRBJ1-3, with D possibly matching TRBD1 (5 bases). The CDR3 has 14 residues. V was shortened by 8 bases and J by 1 base, with 12 bases between the two germline ends. The germline CDR1 and CDR2 sequences are MNHEY and SVGAGI. Written as DNA, the CDR3 is TGTGCCAGCTCAACGGGGGGTTCTGGAAACACCATATATTTT. This gives the protein CASSTGGSGNTIYF.

The chain is built from TRBV2 and TRBJ1-5; D is unclear. Trimming removed 6 bases from V and 7 bases from J, with 16 bases in between. Germline CDR1 is SNHLY and CDR2 is FYNNEI. The CDR3 is 14 residues long. CDR3: CASSPKGGAQPQHF. CDR3 DNA sequence: TGTGCCAGCAGCCCCAAGGGAGGAGCACAGCCCCAGCATTTT. Full variable domain (remainder filled in from reference TRBV2 and TRBJ1-5): EPEVTQTPSHQVTQMGQEVILRCVPISNHLYFYWYRQILGQKVEFLVSFYNNEISEKSEIFDDQFSVERPDGSNFTLKIRSTKLEDSAMYFCASSPKGGAQPQHFGDGTRLSIL.

The chain links TRBV4-1 to TRBJ2-1; no firm D call. This CDR3 is built from 12 residues. Germline assignment: CDR1 MGHRA and CDR2 YSYEKL. V lost 0 bases to trimming and J lost 13 bases, with 10 bases between them. CDR3 loop: CASSQEAGLQFF. The CDR3 DNA is TGCGCCAGCAGCCAAGAGGCAGGCCTACAGTTCTTC.

CDR3 in DNA: TGTGCCTGGAGTGTACAGTTGGGCTATGGCTACACCTTC. Translation gives CAWSVQLGYGYTF. The rearrangement uses TRBV30 and TRBJ1-2; D unclear. From germline, CDR1 is GTSNPN and CDR2 SVGIG (reference sequence). This CDR3 has 13 amino acids. V dropped 0 bases and J dropped 4 bases, with 9 bases sitting between them.

The genes are TRBV9 and TRBJ1-3; tentatively, D is TRBD1 (5 bases). CDR1 is SGDLS and CDR2 is YYNGEE in the germline V gene. The CDR3 runs 17 residues. Between the trimmed V and J ends, which lost 0 bases and 2 bases, there was a span of 15 bases. CDR3 in amino acids: CASSVEVGRGPGNTIYF. DNA for the CDR3: TGTGCCAGCAGCGTAGAGGTAGGGAGGGGCCCTGGAAACACCATATATTTT. The full variable domain, rest sourced from reference TRBV9 and TRBJ1-3, is DSGVTQTPKHLITATGQRVTLRCSPRSGDLSVYWYQQSLDQGLQFLIQYYNGEERAKGNILERFSAQQFPDLHSELNLSSLELGDSALYFCASSVEVGRGPGNTIYFGEGSWLTVV.

The J gene is TRBJ1-6, the V gene TRBV5-1; D unresolved. Germline lookup yields CDR1 SGHRS and CDR2 YFSETQ. There are 14 residues in the CDR3. Trimming shortened V by 0 bases and J by 7 bases, and 8 bases separated the two germline ends. The CDR3: CASSLALVNSPLHF. The DNA for the CDR3 is TGCGCCAGCAGCTTGGCGCTGGTAAATTCACCCCTCCACTTT.

The V gene is TRBV19, the J gene TRBJ1-1; D not resolved. V was trimmed by 1 base and J by 4 bases, leaving 7 bases between them. The germline V gene encodes CDR1 LNHDA and CDR2 SQIVND (reference sequence). The CDR3 loop spans 13 amino acids. The CDR3 DNA reads TGTGCCAGTAGTATAGTGGAGGGCACTGAAGCTTTCTTT. Translated: CASSIVEGTEAFF.

The CDR3 protein is CAISNIGAVSSYNEQFF. The CDR3 DNA sequence: TGTGCCATCAGCAATATCGGGGCAGTCAGCTCCTACAATGAGCAGTTCTTC. The rearrangement links TRBV10-3 to TRBJ2-1; D might be TRBD1 or TRBD2, each matching 5 bases. Germline lookup yields CDR1 ENHRY and CDR2 SYGVKD. The V gene lost 6 bases and the J gene lost 0 bases, with 18 bases spanning the gap. The CDR3 is made up of 17 amino acids.

The rearrangement joins TRBV18 to TRBJ2-5; 14 nucleotides agree with TRBD2. Germline V gene data show CDR1 as KGHSH and CDR2 as LQKENI. The V gene end was trimmed by 1 base and the J gene end by 4 bases; junction bases not matched to a gene: 2. The CDR3 totals 16 residues. CDR3 nucleotide sequence: TGTGCCAGCTCACCACTCGGACTAGCGGGGGGAGAGACCCAGTACTTC. Its protein product is CASSPLGLAGGETQYF. The whole variable domain, filled in from reference TRBV18 and TRBJ2-5, reads NAGVMQNPRHLVRRRGQEARLRCSPMKGHSHVYWYRQLPEEGLKFMVYLQKENIIDESGMPKERFSAEFPKEGPSILRIQQVVRGDSAAYFCASSPLGLAGGETQYFGPGTRLLVL.

In its sample, this clone was seen once. CDR3 loop: CASSTRGVWGLNQPQHF. The CDR3 DNA is TGTGCCAGCAGCACCAGGGGGGTCTGGGGCCTCAATCAGCCCCAGCATTTT. This chain uses TRBV7-8 with TRBJ1-5; TRBD1 agrees at 7 bases. Germline V gives CDR1 SGHVS, CDR2 FQNEAQ. Trimming at V came to 5 bases and at J to 3 bases, leaving 13 bases not matched to a gene. The CDR3 sequence is 17 residues long.

The chain recombines TRBV3-1 (or the pseudogene TRBV3-2) with TRBJ1-5; TRBD1 is a possible D gene (5 bases). Germline CDR1 is LGHDT and CDR2 is YNNKEL (reference sequence). The V end lost 1 base, the J end lost 8 bases, and 15 bases lay between the germline ends. This CDR3 has 15 amino acids. The CDR3 here is CASSQGAGNNKPQHF. The CDR3 DNA follows: TGTGCCAGCAGCCAAGGGGCAGGGAATAATAAGCCCCAGCATTTT.

This chain uses TRBV29-1 with TRBJ2-3; TRBD2 is a possible D gene (6 bases). This CDR3 is 19 amino acids long. V was pared by 5 bases and J by 0 bases, with 27 bases between. Germline assignment: CDR1 SQVTM and CDR2 ANQGSEA. CDR3: CSVRRDSRWASYSTDTQYF. As DNA, the CDR3 is TGCAGCGTTCGCCGGGACTCAAGGTGGGCTAGTTATAGCACAGATACGCAGTATTTT.

This clone came up a few times. The CDR3 DNA is TGCGCCAGCAGCTTGACTAGCGGGACGAATGAGCAGTTCTTC. It yields the protein CASSLTSGTNEQFF. The chain joins TRBV5-1 to TRBJ2-1; TRBD2 agrees at 10 bases. Trimming cost V 1 base and J 7 bases; bases outside gene matches: 2. Germline V gene data show CDR1 as SGHRS and CDR2 as YFSETQ. This CDR3 is built from 14 residues.

V gene TRBV19 combines with J gene TRBJ2-1, with 8 bases identical to TRBD2. CDR1 is LNHDA and CDR2 is SQIVND in the germline V gene (reference sequence). This CDR3 is built from 14 residues. J lost 6 bases, V lost 7 bases, and 8 bases had no gene match. DNA for the CDR3: TGTGCCAGTACCCCCGGGGGGGCGTTCAATGAGCAGTTCTTC. This gives the protein CASTPGGAFNEQFF.

This chain connects TRBV2 to TRBJ1-1; D gene uncertain. The CDR3 is 12 amino acids. V was cut by 6 bases and J by 3 bases, with 8 bases left in between. CDR1 is SNHLY and CDR2 is FYNNEI in the germline V gene. CDR3 bases: TGTGCCAGCAGCGGATGGTACACTGAAGCTTTCTTT. It translates to CASSGWYTEAFF.